A single sample is the source of the 17 T cell receptor beta chains below, sequenced in a study of blood T cell repertoires in COVID-19. Method: immunoSEQ multiplex PCR; TCRdb's copy keeps in-frame clones and lacks some. The sample contains approximately 240,000 clones, roughly 87% of which appear only once. Specimen: peripheral blood. These receptors all come from a woman under 30 who had recovered from COVID-19.

The V call is TRBV7-4, the J call TRBJ2-7; 10 bases agree with TRBD2. This CDR3 region has 20 residues. Losses at the gene ends were 1 base for V and 3 bases for J; bases not matched to a gene: 18. Germline V gives CDR1 SGHVT, CDR2 SQSDAQ. The CDR3 reads CASSLGDRTDGLAENYEQYF. The CDR3 DNA reads TGTGCCAGCAGCTTAGGGGACAGGACCGACGGACTAGCGGAGAACTACGAGCAGTACTTC. Filled out from reference TRBV7-4 and TRBJ2-7, the complete variable domain reads GAGVSQSPRYKVAKRGRDVALRCDSISGHVTLYWYRQTLGQGSEVLTYSQSDAQRDKSGRPSGRFSAERPERSVSTLKIQRTEQGDSAVYLCASSLGDRTDGLAENYEQYFGPGTRLTVT.

This rearrangement joins TRBV19 to TRBJ1-1; 7 nucleotides align to TRBD1. CDR1 is LNHDA, CDR2 SQIVND, per germline (reference sequence). The CDR3 loop spans 17 amino acids. The V segment lost 5 bases and the J segment 5 bases; nucleotides outside the gene matches: 17. CDR3 nucleotide sequence: TGTGCCAGTAGTCCGAGGGGACAGTTCCCCTGGAGGACTGAAGCTTTCTTT. Its protein product is CASSPRGQFPWRTEAFF. Looking up the rest from reference TRBV19 and TRBJ1-1 gives the full variable domain: DGGITQSPKYLFRKEGQNVTLSCEQNLNHDAMYWYRQDPGQGLRLIYYSQIVNDFQKGDIAEGYSVSREKKESFPLTVTSAQKNPTAFYLCASSPRGQFPWRTEAFFGQGTRLTVV.

This rearrangement joins TRBV7-2 to TRBJ1-1; D is undetermined. V gave up 5 bases and J gave up 0 bases, with 13 bases separating them. Per germline, CDR1 SGHTA and CDR2 FQGNSA. This CDR3 region has 15 residues. The CDR3 here is CASSQRTGMNTEAFF. The DNA of the CDR3 is TGTGCCAGCAGCCAACGGACGGGAATGAACACTGAAGCTTTCTTT.

This clone was observed once. V gene TRBV29-1 combines with J gene TRBJ2-5; 11 nucleotides agree with TRBD2. The J segment lost 5 bases and the V segment lost 4 bases, leaving 6 bases of the junction unmatched. Germline assignment: CDR1 SQVTM and CDR2 ANQGSEA. The CDR3 loop spans 14 amino acids. In DNA form, the CDR3 reads TGCAGCGTTGTTCTAGCGGGAGGTACGGAGACCCAGTACTTC. It encodes CSVVLAGGTETQYF.

V is TRBV6-2 or TRBV6-3 and J is TRBJ2-7; 8 bases agree with TRBD1. The germline V gene has CDR1 MNHEY and CDR2 SVGEGT. The CDR3 has 18 residues. J lost 5 bases, V lost 6 bases, and 21 bases had no gene match. As DNA, the CDR3 is TGTGCCAGCAGCCTGCCGGACAGGGAACCACGCTACGGGAACGAGCAGTACTTC. Translating it yields CASSLPDREPRYGNEQYF.

This clone was seen a single time. The chain is built from TRBV6-6 and TRBJ2-3; TRBD2 matches 8 bases. The ends lost 5 bases at V and 2 bases at J; junction bases unmatched: 15. The CDR3 has 18 residues. From germline, CDR1 is MNHNY and CDR2 SVGAGI (reference sequence). The CDR3, as DNA: TGTGCCAGCAGTCCTTCCATGTCGACTAGCGCCTACACAGATACGCAGTATTTT. Translating gives CASSPSMSTSAYTDTQYF.

This clone occurred a few times. This chain links TRBV4-1 with TRBJ2-7; possibly TRBD1 for D (7 bases). V was pared by 2 bases and J by 5 bases, with 13 bases between. The CDR3 sequence is 14 residues long. Germline V lookup: CDR1 MGHRA, CDR2 YSYEKL. The CDR3 nucleotides are TGCGCCAGCAGCCAAACCAGGGGGGTCAACGAGCAGTACTTC. Translating it yields CASSQTRGVNEQYF.

This chain connects TRBV29-1 to TRBJ2-2; D may be TRBD2 (6 bases). CDR3 length: 13 amino acids. The germline V gene encodes CDR1 SQVTM and CDR2 ANQGSEA. Trimming stripped 4 bases from V and 4 bases from J, with 10 bases between. Here the CDR3 reads CSVGDGGTGELFF. In DNA form, the CDR3 reads TGCAGCGTTGGAGACGGGGGCACCGGGGAGCTGTTTTTT.

V gene TRBV29-1 combines with J gene TRBJ1-2; tentative D call: TRBD1 (5 bases). With 1 base removed from V and 6 bases from J, the gap between germline ends came to 12 bases. Germline V gene data show CDR1 as SQVTM and CDR2 as ANQGSEA. The CDR3 runs to 13 residues. The DNA for the CDR3 is TGCAGCGTTGAAGCCCCTGGGGGGGATGGCTACACCTTC. Its translation is CSVEAPGGDGYTF.

V and J are TRBV3-1 (or the pseudogene TRBV3-2) and TRBJ1-2; 7 bases map to TRBD1. The CDR3 runs 15 residues. Germline CDR1 is LGHDT and CDR2 is YNNKEL (reference sequence). V lost 3 bases and J lost 7; bases outside the gene matches: 11. For the CDR3, the DNA is TGTGCCAGCAGCCATACAGGGGTTCGGGCGGGTGGCTACACCTTC. Translation gives CASSHTGVRAGGYTF.

The V gene is TRBV19, the J gene TRBJ1-6; 9 bases match TRBD1. After removal of 3 bases from V and 10 bases from J, the junction contained 4 bases not matched to a gene. Germline values: CDR1 LNHDA, CDR2 SQIVND (reference sequence). The length of the CDR3 is 14 residues. The CDR3 is CASSIDRGESPLHF. The CDR3, as DNA: TGTGCCAGTAGTATCGACAGGGGGGAGTCACCCCTCCACTTT.

The chain joins TRBV18 to TRBJ1-2; possibly TRBD1 for D (6 bases). The V end lost 4 bases, the J end lost 4 bases, and 13 bases lay between the germline ends. The CDR3 is 14 residues long. Looked up from germline, CDR1 is KGHSH and CDR2 is LQKENI. CDR3 loop: CASSRGQQLYGYTF. In nucleotides, the CDR3 is TGTGCCAGCTCACGTGGACAGCAACTCTATGGCTACACCTTC.

The chain has TRBV6-5 and TRBJ2-1; TRBD2 matches at 13 bases. Germline CDR1 reads MNHEY; CDR2 reads SVGAGI. The CDR3 loop spans 15 amino acids. The V and J ends lost 6 bases and 4 bases, in that order; junction bases with no gene match: 3. The CDR3 here is CASRMGLAGYNEQFF. CDR3 in DNA: TGTGCCAGCAGGATGGGACTAGCGGGGTACAATGAGCAGTTCTTC.

The V gene is TRBV2, the J gene TRBJ2-7, with D perhaps TRBD1 (5 bases). CDR1 and CDR2 (germline): SNHLY, FYNNEI. This CDR3 region has 15 residues. Trimming removed 2 bases from V and 5 bases from J, with 16 bases in between. The CDR3 DNA reads TGTGCCAGCAGTGAAAGGGGCCCTAAAATAAACGAGCAGTACTTC. This translates into CASSERGPKINEQYF.

This sequence joins TRBV27 and TRBJ1-1; no clear D. V lost 7 bases to trimming and J lost 4 bases, with 13 bases between them. Germline V lookup: CDR1 MNHEY, CDR2 SMNVEV (reference sequence). The CDR3 consists of 13 residues. DNA for the CDR3: TGTGCCAGCACCCTGTTCGAGGGCACTGAAGCTTTCTTT. This translates into CASTLFEGTEAFF.

The V gene is TRBV9, the J gene TRBJ2-1, with 7 bases matching TRBD1. The CDR3 is made up of 14 amino acids. Losses at the gene ends were 4 bases for V and 2 bases for J; bases not matched to a gene: 3. CDR1 SGDLS and CDR2 YYNGEE come from the germline V gene. The CDR3 coding sequence is TGTGCCAGCAGCCGGGACAGAACCTACAATGAGCAGTTCTTC. Its protein is CASSRDRTYNEQFF.

The V and J genes are TRBV9 and TRBJ1-2; D is possibly TRBD1 (6 bases). Looked up from germline, CDR1 is SGDLS and CDR2 is YYNGEE. This CDR3 has 14 amino acids. V lost 3 bases and J lost 8, with 17 bases in between. The chain's CDR3 is CASSADPTGRGYTF. The CDR3 DNA sequence: TGTGCCAGCAGCGCCGACCCGACAGGTCGGGGCTACACCTTC. Using reference TRBV9 and TRBJ1-2 for the parts outside the CDR3, the full variable domain is DSGVTQTPKHLITATGQRVTLRCSPRSGDLSVYWYQQSLDQGLQFLIQYYNGEERAKGNILERFSAQQFPDLHSELNLSSLELGDSALYFCASSADPTGRGYTFGSGTRLTVV.